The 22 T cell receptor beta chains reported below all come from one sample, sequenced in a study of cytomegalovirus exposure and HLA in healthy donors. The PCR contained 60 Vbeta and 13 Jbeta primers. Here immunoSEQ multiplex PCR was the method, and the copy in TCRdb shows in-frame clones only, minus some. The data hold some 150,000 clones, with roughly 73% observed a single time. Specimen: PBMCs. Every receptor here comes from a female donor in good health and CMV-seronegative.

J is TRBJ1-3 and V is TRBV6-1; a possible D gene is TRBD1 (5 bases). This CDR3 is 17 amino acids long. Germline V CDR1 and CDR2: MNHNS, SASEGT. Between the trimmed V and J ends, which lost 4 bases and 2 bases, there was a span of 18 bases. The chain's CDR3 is CASSAPAGREAGNTIYF. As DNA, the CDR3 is TGTGCCAGCAGTGCCCCCGCGGGCAGGGAGGCTGGAAACACCATATATTTT.

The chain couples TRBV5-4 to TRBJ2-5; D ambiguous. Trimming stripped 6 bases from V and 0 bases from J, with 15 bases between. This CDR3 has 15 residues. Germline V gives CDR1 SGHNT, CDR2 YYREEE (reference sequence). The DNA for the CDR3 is TGTGCCAGCACCTCCTCTGGAGCGAACCAAGAGACCCAGTACTTC. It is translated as CASTSSGANQETQYF.

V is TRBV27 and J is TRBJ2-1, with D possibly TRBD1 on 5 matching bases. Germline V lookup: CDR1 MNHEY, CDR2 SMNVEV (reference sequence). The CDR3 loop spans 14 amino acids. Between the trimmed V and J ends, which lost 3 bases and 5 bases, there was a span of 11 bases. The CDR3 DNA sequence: TGTGCCAGCAGTTTTTTAGGACACCACAATGAGCAGTTCTTC. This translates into CASSFLGHHNEQFF.

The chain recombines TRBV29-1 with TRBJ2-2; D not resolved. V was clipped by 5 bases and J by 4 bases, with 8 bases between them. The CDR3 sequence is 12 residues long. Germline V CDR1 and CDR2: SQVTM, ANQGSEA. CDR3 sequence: CSVRRVTGELFF. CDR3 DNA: TGCAGCGTTCGTCGTGTCACCGGGGAGCTGTTTTTT.

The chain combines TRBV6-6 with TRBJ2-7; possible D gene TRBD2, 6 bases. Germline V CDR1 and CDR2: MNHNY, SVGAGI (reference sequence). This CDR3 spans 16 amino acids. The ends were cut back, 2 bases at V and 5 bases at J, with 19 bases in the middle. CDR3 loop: CASSYREGLTGNEQYF. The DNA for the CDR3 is TGTGCCAGCAGTTACCGGGAAGGACTAACTGGGAACGAGCAGTACTTC.

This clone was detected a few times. CDR3 nucleotide sequence: TGCGCCAGCAGCCGACAGGGCCCCCTTCGGGACGAGCAGTACTTC. It translates to CASSRQGPLRDEQYF. The V and J genes are TRBV5-1 and TRBJ2-7, with 7 nucleotides matching TRBD1. The CDR3 covers 15 residues. The germline gives CDR1 SGHRS, CDR2 YFSETQ. Unmatched junction bases numbered 12, after V lost 4 bases and J lost 5 bases.

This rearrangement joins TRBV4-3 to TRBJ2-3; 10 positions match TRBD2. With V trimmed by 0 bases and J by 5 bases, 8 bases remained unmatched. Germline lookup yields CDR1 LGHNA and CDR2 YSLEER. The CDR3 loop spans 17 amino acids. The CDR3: CASSQDTSGGAGDTQYF. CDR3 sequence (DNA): TGCGCCAGCAGCCAAGATACCAGCGGGGGGGCGGGAGATACGCAGTATTTT.

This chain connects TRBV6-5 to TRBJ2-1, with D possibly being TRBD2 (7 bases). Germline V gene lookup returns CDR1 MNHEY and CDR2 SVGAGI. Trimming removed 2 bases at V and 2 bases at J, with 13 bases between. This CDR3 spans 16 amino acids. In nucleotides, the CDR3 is TGTGCCAGCAGTTACGGGTCGGGGGGCGCCTACAATGAGCAGTTCTTC. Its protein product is CASSYGSGGAYNEQFF.

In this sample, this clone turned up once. CDR3 coding DNA: TGTGCCAGCAGCTTAAGCGGGTCCCGAGGAAAAGCTTTCTTT. Amino acid sequence: CASSLSGSRGKAFF. The V call is TRBV7-3, the J call TRBJ1-1, with D hard to call. The CDR3 consists of 14 residues. CDR1 SGHTA and CDR2 FQGTGA come from the germline V gene. The V end lost 1 base, the J end lost 9 bases, and 15 bases lay between the germline ends. Full variable domain (rest looked up from reference TRBV7-3 and TRBJ1-1): GAGVSQTPSNKVTEKGKYVELRCDPISGHTALYWYRQSLGQGPEFLIYFQGTGAADDSGLPNDRFFAVRPEGSVSTLKIQRTERGDSAVYLCASSLSGSRGKAFFGQGTRLTVV.

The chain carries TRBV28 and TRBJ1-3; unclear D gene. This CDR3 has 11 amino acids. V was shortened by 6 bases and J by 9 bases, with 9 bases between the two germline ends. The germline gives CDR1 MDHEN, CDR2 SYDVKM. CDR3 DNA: TGTGCCAGCAGCCGGCGGCCCACCATATATTTT. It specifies CASSRRPTIYF.

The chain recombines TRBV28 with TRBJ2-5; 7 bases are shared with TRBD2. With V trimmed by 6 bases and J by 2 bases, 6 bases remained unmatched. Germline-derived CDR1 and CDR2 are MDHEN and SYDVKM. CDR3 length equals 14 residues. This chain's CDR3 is CASSSGGSQETQYF. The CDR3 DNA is TGTGCCAGCAGCTCGGGAGGTTCTCAAGAGACCCAGTACTTC.

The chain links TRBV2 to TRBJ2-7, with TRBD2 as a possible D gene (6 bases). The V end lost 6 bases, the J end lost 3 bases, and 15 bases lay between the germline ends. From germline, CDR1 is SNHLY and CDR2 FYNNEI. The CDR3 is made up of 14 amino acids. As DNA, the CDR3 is TGTGCCAGCAGACCGGGACTTGGCCTCTACGAGCAGTACTTC. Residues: CASRPGLGLYEQYF.

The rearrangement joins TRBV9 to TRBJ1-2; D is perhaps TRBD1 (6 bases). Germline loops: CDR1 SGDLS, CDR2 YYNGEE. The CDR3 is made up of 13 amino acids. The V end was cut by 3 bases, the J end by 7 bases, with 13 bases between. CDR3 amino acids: CASSEATGIGYTF. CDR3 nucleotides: TGTGCCAGCAGCGAAGCTACAGGGATTGGCTACACCTTC.

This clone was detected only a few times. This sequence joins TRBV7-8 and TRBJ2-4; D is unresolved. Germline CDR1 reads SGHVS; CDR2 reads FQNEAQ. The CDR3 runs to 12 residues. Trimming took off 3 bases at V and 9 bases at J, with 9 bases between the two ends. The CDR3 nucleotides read TGTGCCAGCAGCTTTGTGGCAGGCATTCAGTACTTC. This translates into CASSFVAGIQYF.

The CDR3 DNA is TGTGCCAGCAGCTTAGTACAGGATCCCTCCTACGAGCAGTACTTC. It specifies CASSLVQDPSYEQYF. The chain has TRBV7-2 and TRBJ2-7; D perhaps matches TRBD1 (5 bases). Germline V gene sequence: CDR1 SGHTA, CDR2 FQGNSA. This CDR3 comprises 15 residues. With 1 base removed from V and 0 bases from J, the gap between germline ends came to 10 bases.

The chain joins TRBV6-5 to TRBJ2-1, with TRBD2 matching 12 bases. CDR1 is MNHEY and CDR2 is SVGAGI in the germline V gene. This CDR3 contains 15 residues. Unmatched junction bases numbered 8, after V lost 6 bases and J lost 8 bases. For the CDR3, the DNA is TGTGCCAGCAGCACCCTAGCGGGGGGGCAACATGAGCAGTTCTTC. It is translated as CASSTLAGGQHEQFF.

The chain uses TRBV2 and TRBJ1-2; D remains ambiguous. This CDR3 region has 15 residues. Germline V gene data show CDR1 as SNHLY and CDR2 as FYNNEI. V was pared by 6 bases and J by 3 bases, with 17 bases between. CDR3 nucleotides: TGTGCCAGCAGAGAGGACTTGGGCAGTTACTATGGCTACACCTTC. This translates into CASREDLGSYYGYTF.

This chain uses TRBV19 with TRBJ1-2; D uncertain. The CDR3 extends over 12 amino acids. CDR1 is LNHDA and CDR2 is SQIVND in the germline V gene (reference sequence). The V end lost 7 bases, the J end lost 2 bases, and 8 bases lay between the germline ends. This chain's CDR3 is CASNSGNYGYTF. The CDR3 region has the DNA TGTGCCAGTAATTCAGGAAACTATGGCTACACCTTC.

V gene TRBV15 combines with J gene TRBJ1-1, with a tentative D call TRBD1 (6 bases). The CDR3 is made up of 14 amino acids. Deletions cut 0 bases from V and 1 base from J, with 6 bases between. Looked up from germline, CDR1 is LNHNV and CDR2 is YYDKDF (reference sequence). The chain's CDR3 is CATSRDRGNTEAFF. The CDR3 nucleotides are TGTGCCACCAGCAGAGACAGGGGGAACACTGAAGCTTTCTTT.

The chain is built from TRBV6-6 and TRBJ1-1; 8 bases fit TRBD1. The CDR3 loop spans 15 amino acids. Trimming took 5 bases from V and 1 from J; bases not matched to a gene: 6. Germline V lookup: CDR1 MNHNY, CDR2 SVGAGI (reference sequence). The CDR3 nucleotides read TGTGCCAGCAGTGCCCTCGGGACAGGGAACACTGAAGCTTTCTTT. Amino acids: CASSALGTGNTEAFF.

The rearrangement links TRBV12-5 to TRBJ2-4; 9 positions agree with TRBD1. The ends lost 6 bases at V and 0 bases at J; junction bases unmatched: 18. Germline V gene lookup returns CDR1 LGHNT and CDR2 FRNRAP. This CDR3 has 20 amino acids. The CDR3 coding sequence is TGTGCTAGTGGCCAAAACAGGGGGCCATTTAGGTTCGAAGCCAAAAACATTCAGTACTTC. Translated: CASGQNRGPFRFEAKNIQYF.

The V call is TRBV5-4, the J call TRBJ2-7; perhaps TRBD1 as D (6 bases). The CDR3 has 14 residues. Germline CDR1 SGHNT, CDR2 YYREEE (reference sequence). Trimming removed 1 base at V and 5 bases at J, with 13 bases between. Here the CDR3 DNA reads TGTGCCAGCAGCTTGCTACAGGGTAACCACGAGCAGTACTTC. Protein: CASSLLQGNHEQYF.